Described below is a single T cell receptor (beta chain) sequence and its context. Genomic DNA provided the template from which TCR beta VDJ and CDR3 profiles were obtained. From the reads, TCRdb called clonotypes with MiXCR, one entry per CDR3 protein. This sample has hundreds of thousands of distinct CDR3 sequences, with under 40% found just once. In germline, CDR1 is LNHNV, CDR2 YYDKDF (reference sequence). Trimming took 4 bases from V and 5 from J, leaving 15 bases between them. There are 14 residues in the CDR3. This sample was taken from a study of CD8+CD57+ T cells in acquired aplastic anemia. Sequencing was done on patients that had shown CD8+CD57+ cell expansion by flow cytometry.

Sequencing was carried out using sorted CD4+, CD8+, or CD8+CD57+ T cells (not recorded which) from PBMCs. The TCR was taken from a human donor with aplastic anemia. The rearrangement joins TRBV15 to TRBJ2-7, with D maybe TRBD1 (5 bases). The CDR3: CATSIAQGRNEQYF. CDR3 bases: TGTGCCACCAGCATTGCGCAGGGCCGAAACGAGCAGTACTTC.